The 4 T cell receptor beta chains below all came from one sample that was sequenced in a study of technical replicates of blood from a handful of donors. Clones were sequenced by immunoSEQ multiplex PCR, and TCRdb holds only the in-frame ones, with some missing. The table lists 98,000 or so clones, approximately 94% of them singletons. Sequenced input: T cells isolated from PBMCs. The receptors stem from a human donor in good health.

V is TRBV29-1 and J is TRBJ2-1; TRBD1 agrees at 9 bases. This CDR3 contains 14 residues. The V gene's germline CDR1 is SQVTM and CDR2 ANQGSEA. The trim removed 7 bases at V and 5 bases at J, leaving 9 bases unmatched. This CDR3 is CSARLGTGNNEQFF. The CDR3 DNA reads as TGCAGCGCCCGCCTTGGGACAGGGAACAATGAGCAGTTCTTC.

The V gene is TRBV2, the J gene TRBJ2-2; D perhaps matches TRBD2 (6 bases). V was clipped by 2 bases and J by 7 bases, with 14 bases between them. CDR3 length equals 15 residues. The germline CDR1 and CDR2 sequences are SNHLY and FYNNEI. The DNA of the CDR3 is TGTGCCAGCAGTGAAACTGGAGGGCCAAGCGGGGAGCTGTTTTTT. This encodes CASSETGGPSGELFF.

The J gene is TRBJ2-5, the V gene TRBV6-5; no clear D. Per the germline V gene, CDR1 is MNHEY and CDR2 is SVGAGI. The CDR3 runs to 14 residues. V lost 4 bases to trimming and J lost 0 bases, with 9 bases between them. The CDR3 spells CASSWAGYQETQYF. As DNA, the CDR3 is TGTGCCAGCAGTTGGGCTGGGTACCAAGAGACCCAGTACTTC.

This chain's CDR3 is CASSQSLGVRYEQYF. The CDR3 coding sequence is TGCGCCAGCAGTCAAAGCTTAGGGGTACGGTACGAGCAGTACTTC. The rearrangement links TRBV23-1 to TRBJ2-7, with D maybe TRBD1 (5 bases). TRBV23-1 is an ORF, with its function uncertain. This CDR3 region has 15 residues. V lost 2 bases, J lost 4 bases, and 15 bases lay in between.